This record covers a single T cell receptor (beta chain). Clones were read by immunoSEQ multiplex PCR, and TCRdb kept only the in-frame ones, dropping some. The sample comprises about 72,000 clones, roughly 95% of which are singletons, and roughly 0.24% rests with the top ten. The data are from a study of technical replicates of blood from several donors. V lost 11 bases and J lost 4; bases outside the gene matches: 4. The CDR3 length is 12 residues. Germline assignment: CDR1 ENHRY and CDR2 SYGVKD. The sample taken for sequencing was T cells isolated from PBMCs. V is TRBV10-3 and J is TRBJ1-5, with 8 bases that match TRBD1. The origin of this receptor is a human donor in good health. CDR3 sequence: CAVRTGNQPQHF. As DNA, the CDR3 is TGTGCCGTCCGGACAGGGAATCAGCCCCAGCATTTT.